This is a list of T cell receptor beta chains from one sample in a study of OX40 agonist ivuxolimab in advanced cancers. Profiling relied on immunoSEQ multiplex PCR, and the TCRdb table lists in-frame clones only, not all of them. Altogether about 24,000 clones are present, roughly 90% being singletons, with the ten largest covering around 49%. The sequenced sample was CD4+ or CD8+ T cells sorted from blood, obtained in a trial of the OX40 agonist ivuxolimab. The source is an adult with an advanced solid tumor such as melanoma, head and neck, liver or kidney cancer. Both conserved end residues are part of each CDR3. D genes are given only for firm matches. Clone size is stated in some rows and not others, as once, few, many or a class when expanded.

V gene: TRBV27
D gene: TRBD2
clone size: -
J gene: TRBJ2-7
CDR3 DNA: TGTGCCAGCAGTTTAGATCCGCTAGCGGGAGGCTACGAGCAGTACTTC
CDR3 protein: CASSLDPLAGGYEQYF

V gene: TRBV30
D gene: TRBD1
clone size: -
J gene: TRBJ1-5
CDR3 DNA: TGTGCCTGGGCCCGGGACAGGGGGGGTAATCAGCCCCAGCATTTT
CDR3 protein: CAWARDRGGNQPQHF

V gene: TRBV14
D gene: TRBD2
clone size: few
J gene: TRBJ2-3
CDR3 DNA: TGTGCCAGCAGCCAAGATCTCCTAGCGGGGGGGCCCGAGACAGATACGCAGTATTTT
CDR3 protein: CASSQDLLAGGPETDTQYF

V gene: TRBV2
D gene: TRBD1
clone size: -
J gene: TRBJ2-7
CDR3 DNA: TGTGCCATTGAAAAGACAGGGAGTTTCTACGAGCAGTACTTC
CDR3 protein: CAIEKTGSFYEQYF

V gene: TRBV15
D gene: TRBD1
clone size: once
J gene: TRBJ1-4
CDR3 DNA: TGTGCCACCAGACGGGACAGTCATAATGAAAAACTGTTTTTT
CDR3 protein: CATRRDSHNEKLFF

V gene: TRBV19
D gene: TRBD1
clone size: -
J gene: TRBJ2-2
CDR3 DNA: TGTGCCAGTAGTATCGGGACAGTGGGCACCGGGGAGCTGTTTTTT
CDR3 protein: CASSIGTVGTGELFF

V gene: TRBV15
D gene: -
clone size: -
J gene: TRBJ2-1
CDR3 DNA: TGTGCCACCGGCGACCCCGGGAACAAACCCTACAATGAGCAGTTCTTC
CDR3 protein: CATGDPGNKPYNEQFF

V gene: TRBV21-1
D gene: -
clone size: -
J gene: TRBJ1-1
CDR3 DNA: TGTGCCAGCGTTGGAGGGGAGGGAGAAGCTTTCTTT
CDR3 protein: CASVGGEGEAFF

V gene: TRBV11-2
D gene: -
clone size: -
J gene: TRBJ2-5
CDR3 DNA: TGTGCCAGCAGCTCCCTGATTGGGGGCCCTTTAGGGGAGACCCAGTACTTC
CDR3 protein: CASSSLIGGPLGETQYF

V gene: TRBV11-3
D gene: -
clone size: -
J gene: TRBJ2-5
CDR3 DNA: TGTGCCAGCAGTAACGAGGACGACAGGCGGAAGAGTACCCAGTACTTC
CDR3 protein: CASSNEDDRRKSTQYF

V gene: TRBV27
D gene: -
clone size: once
J gene: TRBJ2-2
CDR3 DNA: TGTGCCAGCAGTTTATCGCCTTTTCCCGGGGAGCTGTTTTTT
CDR3 protein: CASSLSPFPGELFF

V gene: TRBV5-1
D gene: TRBD2
clone size: -
J gene: TRBJ2-1
CDR3 DNA: TGCGCCAGCAGCTTGGATGCGGGAGGATACAATGAGCAGTTCTTC
CDR3 protein: CASSLDAGGYNEQFF

V gene: TRBV4-1
D gene: -
clone size: few
J gene: TRBJ1-2
CDR3 DNA: TGCGCCAGCAGCCAAGTTCCTGCAGGGATTGTTCGTGGCTACACCTTC
CDR3 protein: CASSQVPAGIVRGYTF

V gene: TRBV2
D gene: -
clone size: -
J gene: TRBJ2-5
CDR3 DNA: TGTGCCACCCTAGCAGTCCAAGAGACCCAGTACTTC
CDR3 protein: CATLAVQETQYF

V gene: TRBV7-9
D gene: TRBD1
clone size: -
J gene: TRBJ1-5
CDR3 DNA: TGTGCCAGCAGCTTTTGGACAGGGCGGCAGCCCCAGCATTTT
CDR3 protein: CASSFWTGRQPQHF

V gene: TRBV11-3
D gene: -
clone size: -
J gene: TRBJ2-3
CDR3 DNA: TGTGCCAGCAGCTTAGACCCGTATACGCAGTATTTT
CDR3 protein: CASSLDPYTQYF

V gene: TRBV6-5
D gene: -
clone size: -
J gene: TRBJ1-6
CDR3 DNA: TGTGCCAGCAGGCAGGGGATGAATTCACCCCTCCACTTT
CDR3 protein: CASRQGMNSPLHF

V gene: TRBV28
D gene: -
clone size: -
J gene: TRBJ1-5
CDR3 DNA: TGTGCCAGCACAAGACAGGGCAATCAGCCCCAGCATTTT
CDR3 protein: CASTRQGNQPQHF

V gene: TRBV9
D gene: TRBD1
clone size: few
J gene: TRBJ2-7
CDR3 DNA: TGTGCCAGCAGCGTAACCGACAGGGCCGACGAGCAGTACTTC
CDR3 protein: CASSVTDRADEQYF

V gene: TRBV13
D gene: -
clone size: -
J gene: TRBJ2-7
CDR3 DNA: TGTGCCAGCAGCCAAGCGAGGGGGGCCCCTCACTACGAGCAGTACTTC
CDR3 protein: CASSQARGAPHYEQYF

V gene: TRBV30
D gene: TRBD1
clone size: -
J gene: TRBJ1-2
CDR3 DNA: TGTGCCTGGCGCACAGGGGTAGCTAACTATGGCTACACCTTC
CDR3 protein: CAWRTGVANYGYTF

V gene: TRBV7-9
D gene: TRBD2
clone size: -
J gene: TRBJ2-5
CDR3 DNA: TGTGCCAGCAGCTCCCAAGGAGAAGCGGGGGGGAAAAAGACCCAGTACTTC
CDR3 protein: CASSSQGEAGGKKTQYF

V gene: TRBV11-3
D gene: -
clone size: -
J gene: TRBJ2-3
CDR3 DNA: TGTGCCAGCAGCTTAAAGCCGGGTTGGAAAGATACGCAGTATTTT
CDR3 protein: CASSLKPGWKDTQYF

V gene: TRBV19
D gene: -
clone size: -
J gene: TRBJ1-5
CDR3 DNA: TGTGCCAGTAGTGCCTACAGGGCCAATCAGCCCCAGCATTTT
CDR3 protein: CASSAYRANQPQHF